What follows is one T cell receptor beta chain and its context. Its antigen is not identified. A universal primer site was added by template switching, and unique molecular identifiers were carried by the cDNA. TCRdb reprocessed the 5' RACE reads via MiXCR and lists one record per CDR3 protein. Among 230,000 or so distinct CDR3 sequences listed, about 8% were seen once. V was cut by 7 bases and J by 1 base, with 7 bases left in between. The CDR3 covers 12 residues. CDR1 and CDR2 from the germline V gene are SEHNR and FQNEAQ (reference sequence). This sample was taken from a study of identical twins. General observations from the study: Memory repertoires lacked the insertion deficit that abundant cord blood beta clonotypes showed. Out-of-frame alpha sequences common to twins exhibited an excess of low generation probability. Analyses of zero insertions could, in part, be confounded by invariant MAIT and iNKT cells.

The same specimen was also included in a second study, on yellow fever vaccine responses in identical twins.

Specimen: CD8+ T cells sorted from blood. V is TRBV7-9 and J is TRBJ2-5, with D unclear. This clonotype was sampled from a woman aged 18-29 years in good health. CDR3 region: CASNGLQETQYF. CDR3 nucleotide sequence: TGTGCCAGCAACGGCCTCCAAGAGACCCAGTACTTC.